This paragraph covers one T cell receptor beta chain sequence. Using immunoSEQ multiplex PCR, the repertoire was profiled, and TCRdb retains in-frame clones only, with some absent. The sample lists about 140,000 clones; roughly 92% were seen once. The entry originates in a study of control samples from healthy donors and cancer patients. Germline V gene data show CDR1 as LNHDA and CDR2 as SQIVND (reference sequence). The CDR3 has 15 residues. V lost 7 bases and J lost 4; bases outside the gene matches: 9. The J gene is TRBJ2-1, the V gene TRBV19; 8 bases line up with TRBD2. The clonotype was recovered from a man aged 25 to 40 in good health. Material for sequencing was blood. For the CDR3, the DNA is TGTGCCAGTATCCCGGGGGGGGCTGGATACAATGAGCAGTTCTTC. This gives the protein CASIPGGAGYNEQFF. Drawing the rest from reference TRBV19 and TRBJ2-1, the complete variable domain is DGGITQSPKYLFRKEGQNVTLSCEQNLNHDAMYWYRQDPGQGLRLIYYSQIVNDFQKGDIAEGYSVSREKKESFPLTVTSAQKNPTAFYLCASIPGGAGYNEQFFGPGTRLTVL.